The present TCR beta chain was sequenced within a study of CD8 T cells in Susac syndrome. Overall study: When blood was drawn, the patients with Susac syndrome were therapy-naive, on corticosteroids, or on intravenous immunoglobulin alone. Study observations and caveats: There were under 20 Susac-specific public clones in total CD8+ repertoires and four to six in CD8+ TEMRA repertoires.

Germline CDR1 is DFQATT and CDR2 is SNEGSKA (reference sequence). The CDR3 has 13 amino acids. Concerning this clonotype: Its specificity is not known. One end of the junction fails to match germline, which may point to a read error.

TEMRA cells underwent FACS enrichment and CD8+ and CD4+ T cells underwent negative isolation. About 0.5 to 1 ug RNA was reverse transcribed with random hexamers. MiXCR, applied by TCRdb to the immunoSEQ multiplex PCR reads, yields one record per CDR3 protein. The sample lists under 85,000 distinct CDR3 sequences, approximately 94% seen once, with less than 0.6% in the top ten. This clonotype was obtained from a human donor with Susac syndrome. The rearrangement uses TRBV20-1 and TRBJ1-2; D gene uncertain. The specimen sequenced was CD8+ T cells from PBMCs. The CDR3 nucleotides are TGCAGTGCTAGCCGACAACCTAACTATAGCTACACCTTC. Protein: CSASRQPNYSYTF.